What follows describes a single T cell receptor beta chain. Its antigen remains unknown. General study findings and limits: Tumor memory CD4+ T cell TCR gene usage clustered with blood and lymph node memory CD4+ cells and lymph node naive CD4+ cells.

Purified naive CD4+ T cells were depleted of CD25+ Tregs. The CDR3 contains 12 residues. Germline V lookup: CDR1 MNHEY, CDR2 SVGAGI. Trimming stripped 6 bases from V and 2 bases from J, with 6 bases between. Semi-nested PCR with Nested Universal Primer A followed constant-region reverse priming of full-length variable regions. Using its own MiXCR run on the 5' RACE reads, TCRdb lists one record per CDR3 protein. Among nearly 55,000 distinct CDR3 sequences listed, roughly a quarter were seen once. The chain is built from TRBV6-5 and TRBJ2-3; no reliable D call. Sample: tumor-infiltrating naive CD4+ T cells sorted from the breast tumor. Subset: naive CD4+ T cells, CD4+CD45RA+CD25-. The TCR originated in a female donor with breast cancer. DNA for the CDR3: TGTGCCAGCAGACAGTACACAGATACGCAGTATTTT. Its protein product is CASRQYTDTQYF.